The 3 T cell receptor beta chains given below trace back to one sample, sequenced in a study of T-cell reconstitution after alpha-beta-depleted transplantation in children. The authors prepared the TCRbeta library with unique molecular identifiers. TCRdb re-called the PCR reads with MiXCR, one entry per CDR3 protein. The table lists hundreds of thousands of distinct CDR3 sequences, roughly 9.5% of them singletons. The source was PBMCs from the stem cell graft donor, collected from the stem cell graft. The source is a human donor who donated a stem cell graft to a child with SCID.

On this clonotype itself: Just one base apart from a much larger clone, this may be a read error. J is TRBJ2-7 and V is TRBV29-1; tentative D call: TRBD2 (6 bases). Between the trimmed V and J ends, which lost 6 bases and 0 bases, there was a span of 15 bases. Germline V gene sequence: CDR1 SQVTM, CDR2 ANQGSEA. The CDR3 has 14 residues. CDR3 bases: TGCAGCGTGTTTCTAGCGTGGGGCTCCTACGAGCAGTACTTC. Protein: CSVFLAWGSYEQYF.

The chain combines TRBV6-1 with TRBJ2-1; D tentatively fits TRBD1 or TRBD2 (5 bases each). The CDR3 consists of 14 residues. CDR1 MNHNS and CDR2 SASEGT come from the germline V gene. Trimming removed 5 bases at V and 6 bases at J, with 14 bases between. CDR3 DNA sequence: TGTGCCAGCAGTAAGGGACGGGACGTCAATGAGCAGTTCTTC. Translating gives CASSKGRDVNEQFF.

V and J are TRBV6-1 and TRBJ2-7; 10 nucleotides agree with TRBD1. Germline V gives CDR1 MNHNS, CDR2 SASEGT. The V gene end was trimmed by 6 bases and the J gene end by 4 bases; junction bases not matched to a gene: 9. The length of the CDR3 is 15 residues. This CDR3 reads CASSRDRGNGYEQYF. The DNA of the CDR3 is TGTGCCAGCAGCCGGGACAGGGGTAATGGGTACGAGCAGTACTTC.